Shown below are 21 T cell receptor beta chains from a single sample sequenced in a study of glioma-infiltrating T cells after dendritic cell vaccination. This table comes from immunoSEQ multiplex PCR, and its TCRdb copy is limited to in-frame clones, with some not included. This sample yields approximately 84,000 clones, of which around 84% are seen a single time; more than 15% belongs to the top ten. The sample in question was blood, obtained before dendritic cell vaccination. The receptors come from a human donor with glioblastoma.

Of note for this clone: The same CDR3 arises from other DNA sequences in this sample as well. The chain employs TRBV28 and TRBJ2-7; D is unresolved. Trimming left V 3 bases short and J 1 base short, with 7 bases between. Germline assignment: CDR1 MDHEN and CDR2 SYDVKM. This CDR3 region has 13 residues. The CDR3 region has the DNA TGTGCCAGCAGTTTGGCAGGATCCTACGAGCAGTACTTC. Translation gives CASSLAGSYEQYF.

This sequence joins TRBV2 and TRBJ2-1; 13 positions match TRBD2. Germline V gene sequence: CDR1 SNHLY, CDR2 FYNNEI. This CDR3 comprises 18 residues. Losses at the gene ends were 5 bases for V and 0 bases for J; bases not matched to a gene: 7. This CDR3 reads CASSPGLAGSSSYNEQFF. As DNA, the CDR3 is TGTGCCAGCAGTCCGGGACTAGCGGGGTCGAGCTCCTACAATGAGCAGTTCTTC.

The chain employs TRBV4-2 and TRBJ2-7, with 9 bases identical to TRBD1. Germline CDR1 reads LGHNA; CDR2 reads YNFKEQ. The CDR3 contains 15 residues. V shed 1 base, J shed 0 bases, and the junction held 1 base outside the gene matches. The CDR3 region is CASSQGQGDSYEQYF. The CDR3 nucleotides read TGTGCCAGCAGCCAAGGACAGGGGGACTCCTACGAGCAGTACTTC.

This sequence joins TRBV18 and TRBJ2-1; D is perhaps TRBD2 (5 bases). The germline V gene encodes CDR1 KGHSH and CDR2 LQKENI. V shed 6 bases and J shed 4 bases, with 16 bases lying between them. The CDR3 length is 15 residues. CDR3 sequence (DNA): TGTGCCAGCTCTCTTGGCGACTACCTATACAATGAGCAGTTCTTC. Translation gives CASSLGDYLYNEQFF.

This chain connects TRBV5-1 to TRBJ2-7, with D possibly matching TRBD1 (5 bases). The ends were cut back, 0 bases at V and 1 base at J, with 17 bases in the middle. CDR3 length: 17 amino acids. Germline V lookup: CDR1 SGHRS, CDR2 YFSETQ. The CDR3 spells CASSLGQLSAVSYEQYF. In DNA, the CDR3 is TGCGCCAGCAGCTTGGGACAGCTGAGCGCGGTATCCTACGAGCAGTACTTC.

The rearrangement links TRBV7-2 to TRBJ2-5; TRBD2 matches 11 bases. The germline gives CDR1 SGHTA, CDR2 FQGNSA. V lost 5 bases, J lost 7 bases, and 18 bases stayed unmatched. The CDR3 spans 18 residues. This CDR3 reads CASSPRLAGGEGGGTQYF. In DNA form, the CDR3 reads TGTGCCAGCAGCCCCCGGCTAGCGGGAGGCGAAGGGGGAGGGACCCAGTACTTC.

This clone was observed a single time. This chain links TRBV5-4 with TRBJ2-1; 10 nucleotides match TRBD2. Germline assignment: CDR1 SGHNT and CDR2 YYREEE (reference sequence). The V gene end was trimmed by 1 base and the J gene end by 8 bases; junction bases not matched to a gene: 6. This CDR3 is 15 amino acids long. This CDR3 reads CASSLKSSGSYEQFF. The CDR3 coding sequence is TGTGCCAGCAGCTTGAAATCTAGCGGGAGCTATGAGCAGTTCTTC. Supplemented by reference TRBV5-4 and TRBJ2-1, the full variable domain reads ETGVTQSPTHLIKTRGQQVTLRCSSQSGHNTVSWYQQALGQGPQFIFQYYREEENGRGNFPPRFSGLQFPNYSSELNVNALELDDSALYLCASSLKSSGSYEQFFGPGTRLTVL.

The chain recombines TRBV30 with TRBJ2-6; TRBD2 agrees at 8 bases. Germline-derived CDR1 and CDR2 are GTSNPN and SVGIG (reference sequence). CDR3 length: 20 amino acids. V was pared by 5 bases and J by 0 bases, with 18 bases of the junction left unmatched. The chain's CDR3 is CAWSPQGTSGGFSGANVLTF. The CDR3 nucleotides read TGTGCCTGGTCACCCCAGGGCACTAGCGGAGGGTTCTCTGGGGCCAACGTCCTGACTTTC.

The V and J genes are TRBV7-8 and TRBJ2-7, with 8 bases fitting TRBD2. The CDR3 is made up of 11 amino acids. V shed 4 bases, J shed 9 bases, and the junction held 2 bases outside the gene matches. Germline CDR1 SGHVS, CDR2 FQNEAQ. DNA for the CDR3: TGTGCCAGCAGCTACAGCGGGGGGCAGTACTTC. Its translation: CASSYSGGQYF.

This clone occurred a few times. The rearrangement joins TRBV2 to TRBJ2-5; D may be TRBD2 (6 bases). Trimming cost V 4 bases and J 6 bases, with 6 bases left between them. The V gene's germline CDR1 is SNHLY and CDR2 FYNNEI. This CDR3 is built from 11 residues. The CDR3, as DNA: TGTGCCAGCAGTGGCGGGAAGACCCAGTACTTC. It codes for CASSGGKTQYF.

The CDR3 DNA is TGTGCCTGGAGTGCGGGACAGGTTAGCTCCTACGAGCAGTACTTC. It is translated as CAWSAGQVSSYEQYF. The rearrangement uses TRBV30 and TRBJ2-7; 8 bases map to TRBD1. Looked up from germline, CDR1 is GTSNPN and CDR2 is SVGIG (reference sequence). J was trimmed by 0 bases and V by 1 base; bases with no gene match: 5. This CDR3 contains 15 residues.

The rearrangement uses TRBV6-7 and TRBJ2-1; 10 positions agree with TRBD2. TRBV6-7 is known as an ORF, though its function is uncertain. Germline trimming cut 10 bases from V and 4 bases from J; bases unmatched to any gene: 4. The CDR3 runs 13 residues. CDR3 sequence (DNA): TGTGCCATCGGACTAGCGGATTACAATGAGCAGTTCTTC. Amino acid sequence: CAIGLADYNEQFF.

This rearrangement joins TRBV27 to TRBJ1-5, with TRBD1 as a possible D gene (5 bases). Between the trimmed V and J ends, which lost 4 bases and 9 bases, there was a span of 13 bases. Germline CDR1 reads MNHEY; CDR2 reads SMNVEV (reference sequence). This CDR3 has 13 amino acids. The CDR3: CASSSRQSGPQHF. The CDR3, as DNA: TGTGCCAGCAGTTCCCGACAGAGTGGGCCCCAGCATTTT.

This chain uses TRBV18 with TRBJ2-7; 11 bases map to TRBD1. Germline V gene data show CDR1 as KGHSH and CDR2 as LQKENI. J gave up 1 base and V 1 base, and 6 bases lay outside the gene matches. The CDR3 extends over 17 amino acids. The CDR3 DNA reads TGTGCCAGCTCACCACGAAGAGGACAGGGGGCGTCCTACGAGCAGTACTTC. This sequence encodes CASSPRRGQGASYEQYF.

The chain couples TRBV4-1 to TRBJ2-3; 7 nucleotides align to TRBD2. The V gene end was trimmed by 2 bases and the J gene end by 2 bases; junction bases not matched to a gene: 10. The germline V gene has CDR1 MGHRA and CDR2 YSYEKL. The CDR3 runs to 17 residues. The CDR3 loop reads CASSQWVGLVDTDTQYF. The CDR3 DNA reads TGCGCCAGCAGCCAATGGGTCGGACTAGTGGACACAGATACGCAGTATTTT.

CDR3 sequence (DNA): TGTGCCAGCAGCTTAGCGGAGGGAAACAACTATGGCTACACCTTC. This gives the protein CASSLAEGNNYGYTF. The chain employs TRBV7-2 and TRBJ1-2; D ambiguous. The CDR3 covers 15 residues. CDR1 and CDR2 (germline): SGHTA, FQGNSA. The V end lost 0 bases, the J end lost 2 bases, and 10 bases lay between the germline ends.

The chain uses TRBV4-1 and TRBJ2-2; D remains ambiguous. The CDR3 length is 14 residues. The V gene lost 4 bases and the J gene lost 4 bases, with 10 bases spanning the gap. CDR1 and CDR2 (germline): MGHRA, YSYEKL. CDR3 in amino acids: CASSRVNPTGELFF. The CDR3, as DNA: TGCGCCAGCAGCCGAGTAAATCCCACCGGGGAGCTGTTTTTT.

The chain links TRBV27 to TRBJ2-1; tentative D call: TRBD1 (6 bases). Trimming removed 5 bases at V and 0 bases at J, with 8 bases between. CDR1 is MNHEY, CDR2 SMNVEV, per germline (reference sequence). This CDR3 region has 14 residues. The CDR3: CASSTGSSYNEQFF. Written as DNA, the CDR3 is TGTGCCAGCAGTACAGGGAGCTCCTACAATGAGCAGTTCTTC.

This clone was detected only a few times. The genes are TRBV7-2 and TRBJ1-6; 7 bases agree with TRBD1. After removal of 5 bases from V and 9 bases from J, the junction contained 10 bases not matched to a gene. Germline CDR1 and CDR2: SGHTA and FQGNSA. The CDR3 spans 15 residues. CDR3 DNA sequence: TGTGCCAGCAGCCACCAAACAGGGGCTGGTTCACCCCTCCACTTT. Translating gives CASSHQTGAGSPLHF.

This clone showed up just a few times. The V and J genes are TRBV4-3 and TRBJ1-2; 7 bases are a match to TRBD1. Germline-derived CDR1 and CDR2 are LGHNA and YSLEER. The CDR3 is 14 amino acids. Trimming cost V 0 bases and J 6 bases; bases outside gene matches: 4. The CDR3, as DNA: TGCGCCAGCAGCCAAGAGGGCAGGGGGGATGGCTACACCTTC. Translated, it gives CASSQEGRGDGYTF.

The rearrangement joins TRBV19 to TRBJ1-2, with TRBD1 matching over 7 bases. Trimming cost V 5 bases and J 1 base; bases outside gene matches: 7. Per the germline V gene, CDR1 is LNHDA and CDR2 is SQIVND (reference sequence). CDR3 length: 15 amino acids. The DNA for the CDR3 is TGTGCCAGTAGTCCTTGGGGACAGAGTAACTATGGCTACACCTTC. Protein: CASSPWGQSNYGYTF.